This entry describes one T cell receptor (beta chain). The target antigen is unknown. The data are from a study of vaccination effects on CD4 cells after COVID-19. Expansion with viral peptide pools was applied to antigen-specific CD4+ T cells by the ViraFEST assay prior to sequencing. Following a roughly ten-day culture, CD4+ T cells were purified. The person's infection with SARS-CoV-2, confirmed by PCR, took place between March and December 2020. Culturing of 2 million to 2.5 million PBMC per well took place with approximately 9.3 IU/ml IL-2 and approximately 10 ug/ml peptides. A half-medium replacement with IL-2 medium was carried out on days 3 and 7. Repertoires were generated with immunoSEQ multiplex PCR, while TCRdb's copy carries only in-frame clones and drops some. The repertoire holds about 22,000 clones, with 65% to 85% as singletons. CDR1 is SGHRS and CDR2 is YFSETQ in the germline V gene. The CDR3 is 13 residues long. V dropped 5 bases and J dropped 3 bases, with 8 bases sitting between them.

Findings and caveats of the study: Late post-vaccination, clones induced by infection and those induced by vaccine underwent marked clonal contraction.

The chain carries TRBV5-1 and TRBJ1-4, with unresolved D. This TCR derives from a human donor who had a prior SARS-CoV-2 infection. Material: CD4+ T cells from PBMCs cultured with SARS-CoV-2 spike peptides, obtained before COVID-19 vaccination. The CDR3 DNA reads TGCGCCAGCAGTAGGGTGGCTAATGAAAAACTGTTTTTT. Protein product: CASSRVANEKLFF.